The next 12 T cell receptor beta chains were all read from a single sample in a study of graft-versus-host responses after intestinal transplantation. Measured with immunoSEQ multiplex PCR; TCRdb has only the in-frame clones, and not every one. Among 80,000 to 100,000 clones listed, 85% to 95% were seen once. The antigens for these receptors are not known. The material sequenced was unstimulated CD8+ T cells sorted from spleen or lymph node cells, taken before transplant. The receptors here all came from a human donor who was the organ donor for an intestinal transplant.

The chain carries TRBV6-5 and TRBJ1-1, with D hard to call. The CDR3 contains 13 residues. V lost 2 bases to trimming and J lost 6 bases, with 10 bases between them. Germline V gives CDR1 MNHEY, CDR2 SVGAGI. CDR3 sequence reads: CASSYVQQAEAFF. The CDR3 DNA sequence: TGTGCCAGCAGTTACGTCCAGCAGGCTGAAGCTTTCTTT.

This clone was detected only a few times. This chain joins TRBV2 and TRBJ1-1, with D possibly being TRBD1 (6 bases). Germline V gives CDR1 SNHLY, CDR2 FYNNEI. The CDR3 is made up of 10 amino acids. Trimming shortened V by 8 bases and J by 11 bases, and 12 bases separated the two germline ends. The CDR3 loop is CASGGPWAFF. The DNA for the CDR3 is TGTGCCAGCGGGGGCCCTTGGGCTTTCTTT.

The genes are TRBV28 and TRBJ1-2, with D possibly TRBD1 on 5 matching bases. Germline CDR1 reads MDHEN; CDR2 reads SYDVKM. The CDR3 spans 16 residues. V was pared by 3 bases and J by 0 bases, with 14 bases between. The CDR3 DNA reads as TGTGCCAGCAGTTTTTTCGCGGGGGGATCTAACTATGGCTACACCTTC. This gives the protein CASSFFAGGSNYGYTF.

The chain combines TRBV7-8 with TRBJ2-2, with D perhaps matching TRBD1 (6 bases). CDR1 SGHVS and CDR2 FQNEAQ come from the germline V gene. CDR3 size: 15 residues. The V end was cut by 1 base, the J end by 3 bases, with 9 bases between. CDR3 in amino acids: CASSLGGPYTGELFF. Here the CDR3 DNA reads TGTGCCAGCAGCTTAGGGGGGCCCTACACCGGGGAGCTGTTTTTT.

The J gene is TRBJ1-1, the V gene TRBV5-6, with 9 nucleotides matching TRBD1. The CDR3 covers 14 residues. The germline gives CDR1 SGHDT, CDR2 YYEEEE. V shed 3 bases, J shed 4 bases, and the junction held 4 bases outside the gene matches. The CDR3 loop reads CASSSPGQGTEAFF. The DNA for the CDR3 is TGTGCCAGCAGCTCACCGGGACAGGGCACTGAAGCTTTCTTT.

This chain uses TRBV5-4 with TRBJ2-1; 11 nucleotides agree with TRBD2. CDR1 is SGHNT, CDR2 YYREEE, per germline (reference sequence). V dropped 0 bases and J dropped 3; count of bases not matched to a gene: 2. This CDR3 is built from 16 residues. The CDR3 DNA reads TGTGCCAGCAGCTTGGCAACTAGCGGGAGCTACAATGAGCAGTTCTTC. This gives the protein CASSLATSGSYNEQFF.

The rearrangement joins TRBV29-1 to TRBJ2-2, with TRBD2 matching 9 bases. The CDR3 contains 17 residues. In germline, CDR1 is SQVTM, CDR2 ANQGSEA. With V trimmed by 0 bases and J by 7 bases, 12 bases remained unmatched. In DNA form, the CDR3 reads TGCAGCGTTGAAGATCGGGTGGGGCGGGAGGGTGTCGGGGAGCTGTTTTTT. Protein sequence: CSVEDRVGREGVGELFF.

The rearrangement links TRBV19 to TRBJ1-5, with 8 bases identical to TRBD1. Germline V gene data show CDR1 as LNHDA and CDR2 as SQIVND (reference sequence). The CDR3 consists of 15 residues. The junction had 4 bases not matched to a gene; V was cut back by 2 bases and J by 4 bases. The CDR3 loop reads CASSIYQGANQPQHF. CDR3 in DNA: TGTGCCAGTAGTATATACCAGGGGGCGAATCAGCCCCAGCATTTT.

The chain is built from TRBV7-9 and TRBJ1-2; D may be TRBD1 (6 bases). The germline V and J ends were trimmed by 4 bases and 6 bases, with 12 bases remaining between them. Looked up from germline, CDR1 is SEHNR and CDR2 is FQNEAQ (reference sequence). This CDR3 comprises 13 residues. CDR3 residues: CASSSLGADGYTF. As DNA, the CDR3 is TGTGCCAGCAGCTCCCTGGGGGCGGATGGCTACACCTTC. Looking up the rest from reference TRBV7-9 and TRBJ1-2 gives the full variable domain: DTGVSQNPRHKITKRGQNVTFRCDPISEHNRLYWYRQTLGQGPEFLTYFQNEAQLEKSRLLSDRFSAERPKGSFSTLEIQRTEQGDSAMYLCASSSLGADGYTFGSGTRLTVV.

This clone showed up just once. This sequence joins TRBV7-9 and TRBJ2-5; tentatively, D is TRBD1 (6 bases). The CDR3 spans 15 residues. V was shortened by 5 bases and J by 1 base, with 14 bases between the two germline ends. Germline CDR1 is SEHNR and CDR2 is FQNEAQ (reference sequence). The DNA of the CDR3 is TGTGCCAGCAGCACAAGCAGGACAGCCCAAGAGACCCAGTACTTC. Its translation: CASSTSRTAQETQYF.

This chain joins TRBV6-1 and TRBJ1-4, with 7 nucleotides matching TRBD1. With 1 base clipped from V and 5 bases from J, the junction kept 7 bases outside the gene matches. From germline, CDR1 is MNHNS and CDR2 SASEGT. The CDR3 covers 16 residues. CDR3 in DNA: TGTGCCAGCAGTGAAGAGGTGGACAGGCAAAATGAAAAACTGTTTTTT. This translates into CASSEEVDRQNEKLFF.

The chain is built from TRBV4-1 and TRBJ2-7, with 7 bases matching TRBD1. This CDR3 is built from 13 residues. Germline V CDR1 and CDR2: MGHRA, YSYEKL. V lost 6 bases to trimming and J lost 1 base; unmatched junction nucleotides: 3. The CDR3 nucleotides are TGCGCCAGCAGAGGGACAGCATCCTACGAGCAGTACTTC. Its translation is CASRGTASYEQYF.